This T cell receptor beta chain originates from a study of blood T cells in healthy people across ages. Whole-study results and caveats: Estimates of total diversity, which came from one million sequenced T cells, were considered to be underestimates.

This clonotype was observed a handful of times. Its antigen remains unknown. Healthy Russian Caucasian donors spanned ages 6 to 90 years. Every participating donor contributed around 9.5 milliliters of peripheral blood through a draw. This CDR3 is built from 14 residues. Trimming removed 4 bases at V and 0 bases at J, with 10 bases between. CDR1 is SNHLY, CDR2 FYNNEI, per germline. Combining a sample-barcoded 5' primer with a J-beta primer mix, a second PCR ran for about 7 to 12 cycles. MiXCR, run by TCRdb on the 5' RACE reads, gives a single entry per CDR3 protein. The table lists about 800,000 distinct CDR3 sequences, about 46% of them singletons.

The chain employs TRBV2 and TRBJ2-7; possible D gene TRBD1, 5 bases. This clonotype was sampled from a man older than 75 in good health. Sequencing was carried out using blood. The CDR3 nucleotides read TGTGCCAGCAGTGTAGGACACGTCTCCTACGAGCAGTACTTC. Protein product: CASSVGHVSYEQYF.